Included here is one T cell receptor (beta chain) sequence, with context. Which antigen it targets is not known. The sample holds no much larger clone one base away, and base qualities are not on file. Explained via the paper, the time point label denotes: recipient sample about 28 days before transplant, after cytoreduction. Blood from recipients was drawn roughly 28 days before transplant, then again at days 30, 100 and 180 after transplant. Using Nuclei Lysis Solution, genomic DNA was extracted from unfractionated peripheral blood mononuclear cells that were either fresh or cryopreserved. The entry originates in a study of T cell clonotyping in hematopoietic cell transplantation (dated by TCRdb to the early 2020s). Study-level background: Pretransplant recipient samples were obtained after cytoreduction. A total of approximately 130 blood samples were gathered in the study from 30 to 35 consecutive transplant recipients along with their related donors. Patient recruitment ran from 2015 to January 2017, and follow-up continued until late 2020 or death. Beyond this particular receptor, the publication reports: Inverse Simpson Index values from donors and from recipients before transplant predicted broader TCR repertoire diversity after transplant. Sample size was limited, and cells were not sorted, so CD4 and CD8 repertoire contributions could not be separated. A decrease in recipient TCR diversity was observed after transplant, and a progressive increase in pathologically expanded clonotypes was seen from day 30 to day 180. Just a small fraction of recipient repertoires overlapped with donor repertoires, and more than 97% appeared de novo at the given depth.

The CDR3 numbers 12 residues from cysteine through phenylalanine. Here the CDR3 DNA is all that survives: 36 bases in frame from base 1. According to the germline V gene, CDR1 reads SNHLY and CDR2 reads FYNNEI. Trimming at the junction amounts to 6 bases on V and 3 bases on J, and the germline ends lie 9 bases apart. TCR beta CDR3 regions were amplified from genomic DNA with the immunoSEQ assay, a bias-controlled multiplex PCR using V- and J-specific primers. In a second PCR step, a proprietary barcode and Illumina adapter sequences were attached to the CDR3 amplicons. CDR3 libraries were sequenced on an Illumina MiSeq instrument. The study's processing was this. Export and quality control were done with immunoSEQ Analyzer 3.0, while downstream analyses used R Bioconductor and Immunarch. Only productive rearrangements within the normalized downsampled data set were used in the calculation of repertoire metrics. Pathologically expanded clonotypes were defined as those larger than 5 templates in the normalized cohort. Repertoire diversity was measured with the Inverse Simpson Index. CMV-specificity analyses were carried out on the non-normalized data set to capture all clonotypes. TCRdb took this table from immuneACCESS and kept in-frame rearrangements with V and J called. Such tables lack part of the clones; where checked against another copy, unresolved V genes explain under half of the gap, and the rest is unexplained. V and J calls and clone size are those listed in that table; D and trimming were worked out from the DNA. For this sample there are roughly 24,000 clones; 65% to 90% appear just once. About a quarter of the sample is held by the ten biggest clonotypes.

The TCR was taken from a woman aged 60 to 75 with acute myeloid leukemia. Some clones in this sample may be carry-over from other donors' samples. The starting material was peripheral blood mononuclear cells, obtained before stem cell transplant. The chain uses TRBV2 and TRBJ2-7; TRBD1 is possibly the D segment (6 matching bases). The DNA sequence is as follows: TGTGCCAGCAGAGTGGACAGCTACGAGCAGTACTTC. The resulting protein is CASRVDSYEQYF.